Each of the 2 T cell receptor beta chains below was sequenced from the same sample in a study of blood T cell repertoires in COVID-19. Assay used: immunoSEQ multiplex PCR; TCRdb lists only in-frame clones, some missing. This table has 43,000 or so clones, approximately 86% appearing once. Sequenced sample: peripheral blood. These TCRs come from a man between 60 and 75 years old with active COVID-19.

The rearrangement links TRBV7-2 to TRBJ1-2; TRBD1 agrees at 7 bases. The CDR3 contains 15 residues. Germline V gene lookup returns CDR1 SGHTA and CDR2 FQGNSA. Trimming took 1 base from V and 4 from J; bases not matched to a gene: 6. The CDR3 DNA is TGTGCCAGCAGCTTAGGAGGGGGCGCTTTCTATGGCTACACCTTC. This codes for CASSLGGGAFYGYTF. The full variable domain, in which reference TRBV7-2 and TRBJ1-2 provide the parts outside the CDR3, is GAGVSQSPSNKVTEKGKDVELRCDPISGHTALYWYRQSLGQGLEFLIYFQGNSAPDKSGLPSDRFSAERTGGSVSTLTIQRTQQEDSAVYLCASSLGGGAFYGYTFGSGTRLTVV.

The chain employs TRBV30 and TRBJ2-5; 10 positions agree with TRBD2. Trimming took 0 bases from V and 5 from J; bases not matched to a gene: 9. The CDR3 sequence is 16 residues long. Germline V lookup: CDR1 GTSNPN, CDR2 SVGIG (reference sequence). CDR3 loop: CAWSVGASGSHETQYF. CDR3 bases: TGTGCCTGGAGTGTTGGGGCTAGCGGGAGTCATGAGACCCAGTACTTC.